This entry describes one T cell receptor beta chain. This sample was taken from a study of OX40 agonist ivuxolimab in advanced cancers. Blood samples were obtained at baseline, cycle 4 day 1, and cycle 7 day 1. Data came from immunoSEQ multiplex PCR; TCRdb stores just in-frame clones and leaves some out. Of around 80,000 clones in the sample, over 75% were seen once. Germline V gives CDR1 MNHEY, CDR2 SMNVEV (reference sequence). J lost 6 bases, V lost 1 base, and 10 bases had no gene match. This CDR3 is 17 amino acids long. This sequence joins TRBV27 and TRBJ2-2, with 8 bases aligning to TRBD1. The source of this sequence is an adult with an advanced solid tumor such as melanoma, head and neck, liver or kidney cancer. The sequences come from CD4+ or CD8+ T cells sorted from blood, collected in a trial of the OX40 agonist ivuxolimab. In DNA, the CDR3 is TGTGCCAGCAGTTTATACAGGGGGAAGGTTGGAGCCGGGGAGCTGTTTTTT. Protein: CASSLYRGKVGAGELFF.